A single sample is the source of the 18 T cell receptor beta chains below, sequenced in a study of T cell repertoires in ileal Crohn's disease. Sequencing used immunoSEQ multiplex PCR; TCRdb keeps in-frame clones, though not all of them. Of over 4,500 clones listed, around 75% were seen once; the top ten hold under 20%. Sample: ileal tissue. The receptors shown here come from an adult with Crohn's disease.

CDR3 in amino acids: CASSRGPRPYEQYF. CDR3 bases: TGTGCCAGCAGCAGGGGCCCGCGGCCCTACGAGCAGTACTTC. This chain uses TRBV28 with TRBJ2-7, with D possibly TRBD1 on 6 matching bases. V was shortened by 6 bases and J by 2 bases, with 14 bases between the two germline ends. Germline assignment: CDR1 MDHEN and CDR2 SYDVKM. The CDR3 covers 14 residues.

The DNA for the CDR3 is TGTGCCAGCAGCGAGGGGGCGCCTGGAAACACCATATATTTT. It codes for CASSEGAPGNTIYF. The chain employs TRBV7-2 and TRBJ1-3; 7 bases agree with TRBD1. Losses at the gene ends were 5 bases for V and 2 bases for J; bases not matched to a gene: 3. Per the germline V gene, CDR1 is SGHTA and CDR2 is FQGNSA. The CDR3 is 14 residues long.

The CDR3 nucleotides are TGTGCCAGCAGCTTGGGTCGACTAGCGGGAGGGGACGAGCAGTACTTC. As protein: CASSLGRLAGGDEQYF. The chain uses TRBV7-2 and TRBJ2-5; 14 nucleotides line up with TRBD2. The DNA end favors TRBJ2-7, so the J call may be wrong. This CDR3 contains 16 residues. CDR1 and CDR2 from the germline V gene are SGHTA and FQGNSA.

The table lists this clone with a count of one. The chain combines TRBV6-6 with TRBJ1-2; D might be TRBD1 (6 bases). V was trimmed by 8 bases and J by 6 bases, leaving 16 bases between them. This CDR3 comprises 13 residues. Per the germline V gene, CDR1 is MNHNY and CDR2 is SVGAGI (reference sequence). CDR3 in DNA: TGTGCCAGCGCTCTACAGGGTTTTCATGGCTACACCTTC. Translation: CASALQGFHGYTF.

V and J are TRBV4-1 and TRBJ2-7, with D possibly TRBD2 on 6 matching bases. Germline assignment: CDR1 MGHRA and CDR2 YSYEKL. The CDR3 length is 15 residues. Trimming shortened V by 3 bases and J by 3 bases, and 15 bases separated the two germline ends. The CDR3: CASSHLAGSNYEQYF. The CDR3 DNA reads TGCGCCAGCAGCCACCTTGCCGGGAGTAACTACGAGCAGTACTTC.

This clone was recorded once. J is TRBJ1-2 and V is TRBV27, with 10 bases matching TRBD1. The V gene end was trimmed by 5 bases and the J gene end by 0 bases; junction bases not matched to a gene: 27. Germline V gene sequence: CDR1 MNHEY, CDR2 SMNVEV (reference sequence). This CDR3 is built from 23 residues. DNA of the CDR3: TGTGCCAGCAGTCCTCTATCGGGTTCACCGGGTTGGGACAGGGGTTCAGCTAACTATGGCTACACCTTC. This encodes CASSPLSGSPGWDRGSANYGYTF.

This rearrangement joins TRBV2 to TRBJ1-5; tentative D call: TRBD1 (5 bases). CDR1 is SNHLY and CDR2 is FYNNEI in the germline V gene. Trimming removed 6 bases at V and 6 bases at J, with 18 bases between. The CDR3 loop spans 15 amino acids. The CDR3 sequence is CASSEPRGPGQPQHF. CDR3 nucleotide sequence: TGTGCCAGCAGCGAACCAAGGGGTCCGGGTCAGCCCCAGCATTTT. The variable domain in full, completed from reference TRBV2 and TRBJ1-5, reads EPEVTQTPSHQVTQMGQEVILRCVPISNHLYFYWYRQILGQKVEFLVSFYNNEISEKSEIFDDQFSVERPDGSNFTLKIRSTKLEDSAMYFCASSEPRGPGQPQHFGDGTRLSIL.

The chain uses TRBV20-1 and TRBJ1-2; D remains ambiguous. This CDR3 region has 11 residues. The germline V and J ends were trimmed by 5 bases and 8 bases, with 12 bases remaining between them. Germline CDR1 DFQATT, CDR2 SNEGSKA (reference sequence). The CDR3 loop is CSAPSQGGYTF. In nucleotides, the CDR3 is TGCAGTGCTCCTAGCCAAGGCGGCTACACCTTC.

This clone appeared a few times. This chain links TRBV5-6 with TRBJ1-3; D gene unclear. Germline CDR1 is SGHDT and CDR2 is YYEEEE. V lost 4 bases to trimming and J lost 4 bases, with 6 bases between them. CDR3 length: 12 residues. The DNA for the CDR3 is TGTGCCAGCAGCCGTACAGGAAACACCATATATTTT. Residues: CASSRTGNTIYF.

The count of this clone is one. In DNA form, the CDR3 reads TGTGCCAGCAGCTTAGTGGGAGGGGGACACCTGGGGGCTAACTATGGCTACACCTTC. Translated: CASSLVGGGHLGANYGYTF. This chain connects TRBV7-2 to TRBJ1-2, with a possible D match to TRBD1 (6 bases). In germline, CDR1 is SGHTA, CDR2 FQGNSA. The CDR3 is 19 residues long. V lost 1 base and J 0 bases, leaving 21 bases between the germline ends. Full variable domain (outside the CDR3, taken from reference TRBV7-2 and TRBJ1-2): GAGVSQSPSNKVTEKGKDVELRCDPISGHTALYWYRQSLGQGLEFLIYFQGNSAPDKSGLPSDRFSAERTGGSVSTLTIQRTQQEDSAVYLCASSLVGGGHLGANYGYTFGSGTRLTVV.

This clone has only a few counts. As DNA, the CDR3 is TGCAGTTTCGGAGATACGCAGTATTTT. As protein: CSFGDTQYF. The chain is built from TRBV20-1 and TRBJ2-3; D is uncertain. The V gene's germline CDR1 is DFQATT and CDR2 SNEGSKA (reference sequence). The CDR3 covers 9 residues. Trimming took 8 bases from V and 5 from J, leaving 5 bases between them.

V is TRBV5-4 and J is TRBJ2-7; TRBD1 might be the D (7 bases). This CDR3 comprises 15 residues. V dropped 3 bases and J dropped 3 bases, with 16 bases sitting between them. CDR1 SGHNT and CDR2 YYREEE come from the germline V gene (reference sequence). CDR3 loop: CASSSPQGGSYEQYF. The CDR3 nucleotides read TGTGCCAGCAGCTCCCCCCAGGGGGGAAGCTACGAGCAGTACTTC. Combining the CDR3 with reference TRBV5-4 and TRBJ2-7 gives the whole variable domain ETGVTQSPTHLIKTRGQQVTLRCSSQSGHNTVSWYQQALGQGPQFIFQYYREEENGRGNFPPRFSGLQFPNYSSELNVNALELDDSALYLCASSSPQGGSYEQYFGPGTRLTVT.

V usage is TRBV5-1 and J usage is TRBJ2-5, with 11 bases matching TRBD2. The CDR3 is 16 amino acids. With 0 bases clipped from V and 5 bases from J, the junction kept 6 bases outside the gene matches. CDR1 SGHRS and CDR2 YFSETQ come from the germline V gene. The CDR3 loop is CASSLDPSGGLETQYF. CDR3 DNA sequence: TGCGCCAGCAGCTTGGATCCTAGCGGGGGGTTGGAGACCCAGTACTTC. Variable domain in full (rest from reference TRBV5-1 and TRBJ2-5): KAGVTQTPRYLIKTRGQQVTLSCSPISGHRSVSWYQQTPGQGLQFLFEYFSETQRNKGNFPGRFSGRQFSNSRSEMNVSTLELGDSALYLCASSLDPSGGLETQYFGPGTRLLVL.

The chain links TRBV7-9 to TRBJ2-1, with 11 bases matching TRBD2. CDR3 size: 14 residues. Germline assignment: CDR1 SEHNR and CDR2 FQNEAQ (reference sequence). V was clipped by 3 bases and J by 6 bases; unmatched bases: 1. The CDR3 DNA sequence: TGTGCCAGCAGCTTTACTAGCGGGAGCAATGAGCAGTTCTTC. Amino acids: CASSFTSGSNEQFF.

This chain links TRBV7-8 with TRBJ2-2; D is unclear. The CDR3 runs to 16 residues. Germline CDR1 SGHVS, CDR2 FQNEAQ. Trimming stripped 1 base from V and 1 base from J, with 10 bases between. The CDR3 loop reads CASSLDSLGNTGELFF. For the CDR3, the DNA is TGTGCCAGCAGCTTAGATAGTCTAGGGAACACCGGGGAGCTGTTTTTT.

The V and J genes are TRBV6-1 and TRBJ1-2; D might be TRBD1 (5 bases). The CDR3 has 15 residues. Germline V lookup: CDR1 MNHNS, CDR2 SASEGT. Trimming removed 7 bases at V and 1 base at J, with 16 bases between. This CDR3 is CASTIGATDNYGYTF. CDR3 DNA sequence: TGTGCCAGCACCATTGGGGCCACAGATAACTATGGCTACACCTTC.

V gene TRBV30 combines with J gene TRBJ2-2; perhaps TRBD2 as D (5 bases). V lost 1 base to trimming and J lost 6 bases, with 6 bases between them. The CDR3 length is 12 residues. Looked up from germline, CDR1 is GTSNPN and CDR2 is SVGIG (reference sequence). As DNA, the CDR3 is TGTGCCTGGAGTGCGGGGTCCGGGGAGCTGTTTTTT. Protein product: CAWSAGSGELFF.

The J gene is TRBJ2-7, the V gene TRBV4-3; perhaps TRBD1 as D (6 bases). This CDR3 region has 15 residues. Germline values: CDR1 LGHNA, CDR2 YSLEER. The V gene lost 1 base and the J gene lost 0 bases, with 10 bases spanning the gap. The CDR3, as DNA: TGCGCCAGCAGCCAAGGACAGGCTAGCTCCTACGAGCAGTACTTC. Its protein product is CASSQGQASSYEQYF.